The 13 T cell receptor beta chains below come from one sample, sequenced in a study of cytomegalovirus exposure and HLA in healthy donors. The PCR used 60 Vbeta and 13 Jbeta primers. Sequencing used immunoSEQ multiplex PCR; TCRdb keeps in-frame clones, though not all of them. This sample has a few hundred thousand clones; around 90% occur once, and the top ten carry about 1.5%. Sequencing used PBMCs. The receptor source for this set is a girl aged 2 to 9 in good health and CMV-seronegative.

The V gene is TRBV5-1, the J gene TRBJ1-3; TRBD1 is a possible D gene (6 bases). The germline V gene has CDR1 SGHRS and CDR2 YFSETQ. The CDR3 consists of 17 residues. Trimming stripped 4 bases from V and 0 bases from J, with 17 bases between. In nucleotides, the CDR3 is TGCGCCAGCAGCCCGCTATTGACAGGTCTCTCTGGAAACACCATATATTTT. This sequence encodes CASSPLLTGLSGNTIYF.

This rearrangement joins TRBV19 to TRBJ1-5; D might be TRBD1 (6 bases). The germline V gene has CDR1 LNHDA and CDR2 SQIVND (reference sequence). CDR3 length: 15 amino acids. The V end lost 7 bases, the J end lost 0 bases, and 13 bases lay between the germline ends. The CDR3, as DNA: TGTGCCAGTACCACAGGGATTAATAGCAATCAGCCCCAGCATTTT. Residues: CASTTGINSNQPQHF.

The chain is built from TRBV10-3 and TRBJ1-4; 10 positions agree with TRBD1. V lost 6 bases, J lost 8 bases, and 6 bases stayed unmatched. CDR3 size: 14 residues. Germline V gene lookup returns CDR1 ENHRY and CDR2 SYGVKD. CDR3 region: CAIRRGQGSEKLFF. The CDR3 region has the DNA TGTGCCATCAGGAGGGGACAGGGGAGCGAAAAACTGTTTTTT.

This chain joins TRBV9 and TRBJ2-5, with TRBD2 matching over 9 bases. The CDR3 totals 14 residues. J lost 5 bases, V lost 4 bases, and 6 bases had no gene match. Germline-derived CDR1 and CDR2 are SGDLS and YYNGEE. The DNA for the CDR3 is TGTGCCAGCAGCCGTAGCGGGAGTGGGGAGACCCAGTACTTC. This translates into CASSRSGSGETQYF.

The chain joins TRBV15 to TRBJ1-5; D perhaps matches TRBD1 (6 bases). Trimming cost V 5 bases and J 7 bases, with 9 bases left between them. The V gene's germline CDR1 is LNHNV and CDR2 YYDKDF (reference sequence). The CDR3 spans 12 residues. The DNA for the CDR3 is TGTGCCACCAGCCAGGGGTTCCAGCCCCAGCATTTT. Its translation: CATSQGFQPQHF. The variable domain in full, completed from reference TRBV15 and TRBJ1-5, reads DAMVIQNPRYQVTQFGKPVTLSCSQTLNHNVMYWYQQKSSQAPKLLFHYYDKDFNNEADTPDNFQSRRPNTSFCFLDIRSPGLGDTAMYLCATSQGFQPQHFGDGTRLSIL.

This chain uses TRBV18 with TRBJ2-2, with 8 bases identical to TRBD1. Germline lookup yields CDR1 KGHSH and CDR2 LQKENI. The CDR3 has 15 residues. Trimming took 3 bases from V and 5 from J; bases not matched to a gene: 5. The CDR3 spells CASSPSTGETGELFF. Written as DNA, the CDR3 is TGTGCCAGCTCACCGTCGACAGGGGAAACCGGGGAGCTGTTTTTT. Full variable domain (rest looked up from reference TRBV18 and TRBJ2-2): NAGVMQNPRHLVRRRGQEARLRCSPMKGHSHVYWYRQLPEEGLKFMVYLQKENIIDESGMPKERFSAEFPKEGPSILRIQQVVRGDSAAYFCASSPSTGETGELFFGEGSRLTVL.

CDR3 in amino acids: CASRLAGFADTQYF. For the CDR3, the DNA is TGTGCCAGCAGATTAGCGGGGTTCGCAGATACGCAGTATTTT. This chain links TRBV27 with TRBJ2-3, with TRBD2 identical over 8 bases. Losses at the gene ends were 6 bases for V and 4 bases for J; bases not matched to a gene: 6. The CDR3 contains 14 residues. Germline V gene data show CDR1 as MNHEY and CDR2 as SMNVEV (reference sequence).

The V call is TRBV11-2, the J call TRBJ2-3, with 8 bases matching TRBD2. CDR1 and CDR2 (germline): SGHAT, FQNNGV. With V trimmed by 0 bases and J by 3 bases, 2 bases remained unmatched. The CDR3 sequence is 15 residues long. CDR3 sequence: CASSLDGGGTDTQYF. The CDR3 region has the DNA TGTGCCAGCAGCTTAGATGGCGGGGGGACAGATACGCAGTATTTT.

As concerns this clone: The junction differs from germline at one of its ends, possibly a read error. The rearrangement links TRBV30 to TRBJ1-2, with D possibly being TRBD1 (5 bases). CDR3 length: 15 amino acids. Looked up from germline, CDR1 is GTSNPN and CDR2 is SVGIG (reference sequence). CDR3 DNA sequence: TGTGCCTGGAGTAGTCGCGTCCGGGCAGGGAATGGCTACACCTTT. Translated, it gives CAWSSRVRAGNGYTF.

Written as DNA, the CDR3 is TGTGCCTGGAGTCCACAGGGGACTAATGAAAAACTGTTTTTT. This codes for CAWSPQGTNEKLFF. The chain uses TRBV30 and TRBJ1-4; 7 positions match TRBD1. Germline-derived CDR1 and CDR2 are GTSNPN and SVGIG (reference sequence). V lost 2 bases and J lost 2; bases outside the gene matches: 2. This CDR3 comprises 14 residues.

The chain uses TRBV18 and TRBJ1-1; D may be TRBD1 (5 bases). The germline V gene encodes CDR1 KGHSH and CDR2 LQKENI. V lost 4 bases and J lost 0, with 15 bases in between. This CDR3 spans 16 amino acids. CDR3 nucleotide sequence: TGTGCCAGCTCACGACCAAGGGGCCTCCTGAACACTGAAGCTTTCTTT. Its translation is CASSRPRGLLNTEAFF.

The genes are TRBV2 and TRBJ2-7, with TRBD1 identical over 10 bases. Trimming cost V 7 bases and J 1 base; bases outside gene matches: 4. The germline V gene has CDR1 SNHLY and CDR2 FYNNEI. This CDR3 has 14 amino acids. Here the CDR3 reads CASIRDRGSYEQYF. For the CDR3, the DNA is TGTGCCAGCATCCGGGACAGGGGATCCTACGAGCAGTACTTC.

This clone was seen only a few times. The chain recombines TRBV6-1 with TRBJ1-2, with 7 bases aligning to TRBD1. Trimming removed 7 bases from V and 4 bases from J; junction bases left unmatched: 3. The CDR3 covers 12 residues. Germline V gene sequence: CDR1 MNHNS, CDR2 SASEGT. The CDR3 DNA sequence: TGTGCCAGCATGGGACAGACCTATGGCTACACCTTC. Protein sequence: CASMGQTYGYTF.